The 3 T cell receptor beta chains given below trace back to one sample, sequenced in a study of shared clonotypes between healthy human individuals. TCRdb's table, derived via immunoSEQ multiplex PCR, lists solely in-frame clones and lacks some. The profile shows roughly 2.1 million clones, approximately 94% of them singletons. CD45RO-negative cells were positively selected for CCR7, leaving out terminally differentiated effector memory CD45RA+ cells. The sequencing sample was made of naive CD8+ T cells from PBMCs. The origin of the receptors is a young man in good health. Some clones in this sample may be carry-over from other donors' samples.

V gene TRBV7-9 combines with J gene TRBJ1-5; 7 bases agree with TRBD1. V was clipped by 5 bases and J by 2 bases; unmatched bases: 12. The CDR3 is 17 residues long. Germline CDR1 reads SEHNR; CDR2 reads FQNEAQ (reference sequence). The CDR3 DNA reads as TGTGCCAGCAGCAACAACCCGACAGGGAATGGCAATCAGCCCCAGCATTTT. This sequence encodes CASSNNPTGNGNQPQHF.

The rearrangement links TRBV28 to TRBJ1-4; D is perhaps TRBD1 (5 bases). Germline lookup yields CDR1 MDHEN and CDR2 SYDVKM. The CDR3 is 15 residues long. Deletions cut 4 bases from V and 12 bases from J, with 21 bases between. In DNA form, the CDR3 reads TGTGCCAGCAGTTCTACGACAGATCCTAGGCCGGAACTGTTTTTT. Protein sequence: CASSSTTDPRPELFF. The full variable domain, completed using reference TRBV28 and TRBJ1-4, is DVKVTQSSRYLVKRTGEKVFLECVQDMDHENMFWYRQDPGLGLRLIYFSYDVKMKEKGDIPEGYSVSREKKERFSLILESASTNQTSMYLCASSSTTDPRPELFFGSGTQLSVL.

The V gene is TRBV19, the J gene TRBJ1-1, with D uncertain. Per the germline V gene, CDR1 is LNHDA and CDR2 is SQIVND (reference sequence). This CDR3 contains 14 residues. Trimming pared 2 bases from V and 0 bases from J, leaving 7 bases between. The CDR3 loop is CASSILTVNTEAFF. Here the CDR3 DNA reads TGTGCCAGTAGTATATTAACCGTGAACACTGAAGCTTTCTTT.